The rows below give T cell receptor beta chains drawn from one sample of a study of T cells after yellow fever vaccination. MiXCR, applied by TCRdb to the 5' RACE reads, yields one record per CDR3 protein. The sample holds 250,000 to 350,000 distinct CDR3 sequences, around 6.8% seen once. The specimen was PBMCs, collected roughly 46 days after the first yellow fever vaccination. These receptors all stem from a man younger than 30 who received the YFV17D yellow fever vaccine. Each CDR3 is given with its conserved first and last residue. Fields, in order: J gene, V gene, D gene, CDR3 protein. D genes are given only for firm matches.

j_gene: TRBJ2-7; v_gene: TRBV12-3/TRBV12-4; d_gene: -; CDR3aa: CASSLAGAAGEQYF
j_gene: TRBJ1-2; v_gene: TRBV14; d_gene: -; CDR3aa: CASSQESTGPPSYTF
j_gene: TRBJ2-3; v_gene: TRBV25-1; d_gene: TRBD2; CDR3aa: CASSHGGATDTQYF
j_gene: TRBJ2-7; v_gene: TRBV5-1; d_gene: TRBD2; CDR3aa: CASSPGTSGASYEQYF
j_gene: TRBJ2-5; v_gene: TRBV7-3; d_gene: -; CDR3aa: CASSTEGTEETQYF
j_gene: TRBJ1-1; v_gene: TRBV5-1; d_gene: -; CDR3aa: CASSWLDTHSTEAFF
j_gene: TRBJ1-3; v_gene: TRBV12-3/TRBV12-4; d_gene: -; CDR3aa: CASSTRSSGNTIYF
j_gene: TRBJ1-6; v_gene: TRBV20-1; d_gene: -; CDR3aa: CSARDRGNSPLHF
j_gene: TRBJ1-5; v_gene: TRBV28; d_gene: -; CDR3aa: CASSDGSQGPSWAAQHF
j_gene: TRBJ2-2; v_gene: TRBV6-1; d_gene: -; CDR3aa: CASSLRAPHNTGELFF
j_gene: TRBJ2-1; v_gene: TRBV12-3/TRBV12-4; d_gene: -; CDR3aa: CASSSYASYNEQFF
j_gene: TRBJ2-5; v_gene: TRBV29-1; d_gene: TRBD2; CDR3aa: CSVEGAIGAGEYETQYF
j_gene: TRBJ2-5; v_gene: TRBV28; d_gene: TRBD2; CDR3aa: CASSPASRGERGWTQYF
j_gene: TRBJ2-1; v_gene: TRBV7-6; d_gene: TRBD2; CDR3aa: CASSLGTSGYNEQFF
j_gene: TRBJ2-1; v_gene: TRBV7-6; d_gene: TRBD1; CDR3aa: CASSLEQGSPYNEQFF
j_gene: TRBJ2-1; v_gene: TRBV28; d_gene: -; CDR3aa: CASTSAGLQSSYNEQFF
j_gene: TRBJ2-1; v_gene: TRBV28; d_gene: TRBD2; CDR3aa: CASRLSGGYYNEQFF
j_gene: TRBJ2-1; v_gene: TRBV7-3; d_gene: TRBD1; CDR3aa: CASSLIQGAYNEQFF
j_gene: TRBJ2-3; v_gene: TRBV5-1; d_gene: -; CDR3aa: CASSRGGGDTQYF
j_gene: TRBJ1-5; v_gene: TRBV7-8; d_gene: -; CDR3aa: CASSLVGRSGIQPQHF
j_gene: TRBJ2-2; v_gene: TRBV5-1; d_gene: -; CDR3aa: CASSLDLGELFF
j_gene: TRBJ1-1; v_gene: TRBV20-1; d_gene: -; CDR3aa: CSATGDYTEAFF
j_gene: TRBJ2-5; v_gene: TRBV29-1; d_gene: TRBD1; CDR3aa: CSVAQGTQETQYF
j_gene: TRBJ2-5; v_gene: TRBV29-1; d_gene: -; CDR3aa: CSVQTGEAGVQETQYF
j_gene: TRBJ2-1; v_gene: TRBV20-1; d_gene: -; CDR3aa: CSARDRAGPRSEQFF
j_gene: TRBJ2-2; v_gene: TRBV27; d_gene: TRBD2; CDR3aa: CASSDRGGAPPGELFF
j_gene: TRBJ2-2; v_gene: TRBV20-1; d_gene: -; CDR3aa: CSARRADNTGELFF
j_gene: TRBJ2-4; v_gene: TRBV28; d_gene: TRBD1; CDR3aa: CASALPPGQGVGIQYF
j_gene: TRBJ1-2; v_gene: TRBV7-3; d_gene: -; CDR3aa: CASSLTWTDGYTF
j_gene: TRBJ2-4; v_gene: TRBV28; d_gene: TRBD1; CDR3aa: CASSFMGQGKNIQYF
j_gene: TRBJ2-3; v_gene: TRBV6-5; d_gene: TRBD2; CDR3aa: CASSSLNSGGADTQYF
j_gene: TRBJ2-4; v_gene: TRBV7-9; d_gene: -; CDR3aa: CASSLLWGNIQYF
j_gene: TRBJ2-1; v_gene: TRBV6-4; d_gene: -; CDR3aa: CASSDDSSEQFF
j_gene: TRBJ1-4; v_gene: TRBV7-3; d_gene: -; CDR3aa: CASGQGNEKLFF
j_gene: TRBJ2-7; v_gene: TRBV27; d_gene: -; CDR3aa: CASSFRASYEQYF
j_gene: TRBJ2-1; v_gene: TRBV6-1; d_gene: TRBD1; CDR3aa: CASSKGTGGLYNEQFF
j_gene: TRBJ1-2; v_gene: TRBV9; d_gene: -; CDR3aa: CASSNPNNYGYTF
j_gene: TRBJ2-7; v_gene: TRBV7-2; d_gene: -; CDR3aa: CASSRRTPTYEQYF
j_gene: TRBJ2-1; v_gene: TRBV20-1; d_gene: -; CDR3aa: CSARSIQVRTVFDEQFF
j_gene: TRBJ2-2; v_gene: TRBV10-2; d_gene: -; CDR3aa: CASSEFLASTGELFF
j_gene: TRBJ2-5; v_gene: TRBV6-2/TRBV6-3; d_gene: -; CDR3aa: CASSSGGTGTQYF
j_gene: TRBJ2-5; v_gene: TRBV28; d_gene: -; CDR3aa: CASSFIAETQYF
j_gene: TRBJ2-1; v_gene: TRBV11-2; d_gene: -; CDR3aa: CASSLDSPGPSSYNEQFF